This TCR beta chain was found in a study of blood T cells in healthy people across ages. Per germline, CDR1 MNHEY and CDR2 SVGEGT. Deletions cut 3 bases from V and 0 bases from J, with 11 bases between. The CDR3 is 16 amino acids. Ten milliliters of peripheral blood were drawn from each donor into EDTA-treated tubes. It was with a sample-barcoded 5' primer and a J-beta primer mix that a second PCR of about 6 to 12 cycles was run. TCRdb reprocessed the 5' RACE reads via MiXCR and lists one record per CDR3 protein. The data contain approximately 730,000 distinct CDR3 sequences, around 46% of them singletons.

The sample was blood. This rearrangement joins TRBV6-2 or TRBV6-3 to TRBJ2-2; D is ambiguous. This receptor was identified in a woman aged 55-75 years in good health. The CDR3 region has the DNA TGTGCCAGCAGTTATCTCGGCTCCTCGAACACCGGGGAGCTGTTTTTT. Residues: CASSYLGSSNTGELFF.